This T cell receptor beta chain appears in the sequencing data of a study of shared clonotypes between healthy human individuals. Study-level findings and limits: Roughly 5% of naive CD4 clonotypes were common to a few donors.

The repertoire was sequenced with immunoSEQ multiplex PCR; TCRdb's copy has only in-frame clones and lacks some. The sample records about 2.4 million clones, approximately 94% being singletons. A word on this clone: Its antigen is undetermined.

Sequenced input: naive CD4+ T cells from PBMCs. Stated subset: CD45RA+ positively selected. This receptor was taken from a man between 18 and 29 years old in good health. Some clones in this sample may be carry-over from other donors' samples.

Here the CDR3 DNA reads TGTGCCACCCTGGACAGGGCCTACGAGCAGTACTTC. This codes for CATLDRAYEQYF. The V gene is TRBV6-6, the J gene TRBJ2-5; the match to TRBD1 covers 8 bases. The DNA end lines up better with TRBJ2-7; the J call may be wrong. The length of the CDR3 is 12 residues. The germline V gene has CDR1 MNHNY and CDR2 SVGAGI (reference sequence).